These 21 T cell receptor beta chains came from one sample sequenced in a study of T cell responses to AZD1222 COVID-19 vaccine. The repertoire was sequenced with immunoSEQ multiplex PCR; TCRdb's copy has only in-frame clones and lacks some. The repertoire has about 160,000 clones, over 75% of them found once; the top ten carry more than 3%. Material: peripheral blood, obtained 28 days after the second AZD1222 dose. The source is an adult who received the AZD1222 COVID-19 vaccine.

The chain employs TRBV14 and TRBJ1-1; TRBD1 might be the D (5 bases). Trimming stripped 6 bases from V and 3 bases from J, with 14 bases between. This CDR3 comprises 14 residues. Germline CDR1 reads SGHDN; CDR2 reads FVKESK. Here the CDR3 reads CASRDKGSYTEAFF. CDR3 coding DNA: TGTGCCAGCAGGGATAAGGGGAGCTACACTGAAGCTTTCTTT.

This rearrangement joins TRBV3-1 (or the pseudogene TRBV3-2) to TRBJ1-6; a weak D match, TRBD1 (6 bases). With 2 bases removed from V and 12 bases from J, the gap between germline ends came to 20 bases. There are 16 residues in the CDR3. Per the germline V gene, CDR1 is LGHDT and CDR2 is YNNKEL (reference sequence). The DNA for the CDR3 is TGTGCCAGCAGCCAATATAGTGGGGGGGCAGGGGAACCCCTCCACTTT. This encodes CASSQYSGGAGEPLHF.

The rearrangement uses TRBV13 and TRBJ2-1, with 11 bases identical to TRBD2. Germline V gives CDR1 PRHDT, CDR2 FYEKMQ (reference sequence). The V segment lost 1 base and the J segment 4 bases; nucleotides outside the gene matches: 3. The CDR3 covers 16 residues. The CDR3 region is CASSLAGTSGYNEQFF. CDR3 nucleotide sequence: TGTGCCAGCAGCTTAGCCGGGACTAGCGGATACAATGAGCAGTTCTTC.

This clone showed up just a few times. The chain has TRBV5-1 and TRBJ1-2; TRBD1 matches at 8 bases. Germline CDR1 reads SGHRS; CDR2 reads YFSETQ. CDR3 size: 14 residues. The trim removed 0 bases at V and 3 bases at J, leaving 1 base unmatched. In nucleotides, the CDR3 is TGCGCCAGCAGCTTGGGGACAGGGTACTATGGCTACACCTTC. Protein product: CASSLGTGYYGYTF.

V usage is TRBV7-8 and J usage is TRBJ1-4; a weak D match, TRBD1 (6 bases). The V end was cut by 5 bases, the J end by 1 base, with 14 bases between. Germline values: CDR1 SGHVS, CDR2 FQNEAQ. This CDR3 spans 16 amino acids. The CDR3 spells CASSVQTGLTNEKLFF. The DNA of the CDR3 is TGTGCCAGCAGCGTACAAACAGGGCTAACTAATGAAAAACTGTTTTTT.

The chain employs TRBV15 and TRBJ2-7; tentatively, D is TRBD2 (5 bases). Germline V CDR1 and CDR2: LNHNV, YYDKDF (reference sequence). V dropped 1 base and J dropped 2 bases, with 12 bases sitting between them. The CDR3 contains 15 residues. The CDR3 spells CATSRGGSGTYEQYF. The CDR3 bases are TGTGCCACCAGCAGAGGAGGGAGCGGAACCTACGAGCAGTACTTC.

The chain carries TRBV10-3 and TRBJ2-5, with 10 bases aligning to TRBD2. The CDR3 is made up of 13 amino acids. Germline assignment: CDR1 ENHRY and CDR2 SYGVKD. V lost 9 bases, J lost 1 base, and 2 bases stayed unmatched. CDR3 sequence reads: CAIWTSGQETQYF. CDR3 sequence (DNA): TGTGCCATATGGACTAGCGGCCAAGAGACCCAGTACTTC.

This chain connects TRBV2 to TRBJ2-2; 8 nucleotides agree with TRBD1. V lost 2 bases, J lost 1 base, and 6 bases stayed unmatched. The CDR3 loop spans 17 amino acids. CDR1 is SNHLY and CDR2 is FYNNEI in the germline V gene. CDR3 in amino acids: CASSETRTGKNTGELFF. Here the CDR3 DNA reads TGTGCCAGCAGTGAAACCCGGACAGGGAAGAACACCGGGGAGCTGTTTTTT. The full variable domain, with the rest looked up from reference TRBV2 and TRBJ2-2, is EPEVTQTPSHQVTQMGQEVILRCVPISNHLYFYWYRQILGQKVEFLVSFYNNEISEKSEIFDDQFSVERPDGSNFTLKIRSTKLEDSAMYFCASSETRTGKNTGELFFGEGSRLTVL.

This clone has just one count. This chain joins TRBV6-5 and TRBJ2-7, with 16 nucleotides matching TRBD2. The CDR3 is made up of 15 amino acids. V trimming: 4 bases; J trimming: 7 bases; junction bases outside the gene matches: 4. The V gene's germline CDR1 is MNHEY and CDR2 SVGAGI. The CDR3 spells CASSSGTSGRGEQYF. The CDR3 DNA reads as TGTGCCAGCAGTTCCGGGACTAGCGGGAGGGGAGAGCAGTACTTC.

The gene calls are TRBV20-1 and TRBJ1-1, with D maybe TRBD1 (6 bases). Germline-derived CDR1 and CDR2 are DFQATT and SNEGSKA (reference sequence). CDR3 length: 14 amino acids. Trimming shortened V by 3 bases and J by 4 bases, and 15 bases separated the two germline ends. The CDR3 DNA follows: TGCAGTGCTAGTATGGGGGGCTCGGGCACTGAAGCTTTCTTT. As protein: CSASMGGSGTEAFF.

V usage is TRBV7-6 and J usage is TRBJ2-7; possible D gene TRBD2, 5 bases. Germline V lookup: CDR1 SGHVS, CDR2 FNYEAQ. The CDR3 spans 13 residues. The V end was cut by 0 bases, the J end by 6 bases, with 9 bases between. The CDR3 region has the DNA TGTGCCAGCAGCTTAGCCCCAACTAGCGAGCAGTACTTC. Protein: CASSLAPTSEQYF.

The J gene is TRBJ1-4, the V gene TRBV2, with D tentatively TRBD1 (5 bases). CDR1 SNHLY and CDR2 FYNNEI come from the germline V gene. Trimming took off 4 bases at V and 2 bases at J, with 8 bases between the two ends. CDR3 length equals 14 residues. The CDR3 coding sequence is TGTGCCAGCAGTGGGGGACGGACTAATGAAAAACTGTTTTTT. Protein: CASSGGRTNEKLFF.

The rearrangement uses TRBV5-4 and TRBJ1-1; possibly TRBD1 for D (5 bases). Between the trimmed V and J ends, which lost 5 bases and 1 base, there was a span of 9 bases. The CDR3 covers 13 residues. CDR1 is SGHNT, CDR2 YYREEE, per germline (reference sequence). The CDR3 nucleotides read TGTGCCAGCAGTCTCAGGGAGAACACTGAAGCTTTCTTT. Protein product: CASSLRENTEAFF.

The chain links TRBV7-9 to TRBJ1-1; 7 positions match TRBD1. Germline CDR1 SEHNR, CDR2 FQNEAQ (reference sequence). CDR3 length: 16 residues. With 5 bases clipped from V and 4 bases from J, the junction kept 13 bases outside the gene matches. The CDR3 region is CASSPNPRRGGTEAFF. DNA for the CDR3: TGTGCCAGCAGCCCCAACCCCCGCAGGGGGGGCACTGAAGCTTTCTTT.

This chain links TRBV6-5 with TRBJ1-5; D is unclear. V lost 5 bases, J lost 4 bases, and 15 bases lay in between. Germline V gives CDR1 MNHEY, CDR2 SVGAGI. This CDR3 spans 15 amino acids. DNA for the CDR3: TGTGCCAGCAGTACACATCAGCGGCCGAATCAGCCCCAGCATTTT. Translated: CASSTHQRPNQPQHF.

This chain links TRBV5-5 with TRBJ2-4; unclear D gene. The CDR3 extends over 14 amino acids. Trimming cost V 0 bases and J 1 base, with 5 bases left between them. CDR1 is SGHKS, CDR2 YYEKEE, per germline (reference sequence). CDR3 nucleotide sequence: TGTGCCAGCAGCTTGGCAGGCGCCAAAAACATTCAGTACTTC. The encoded protein is CASSLAGAKNIQYF.

V gene TRBV5-1 combines with J gene TRBJ1-1; D is undetermined. The length of the CDR3 is 14 residues. The V end lost 0 bases, the J end lost 1 base, and 7 bases lay between the germline ends. CDR1 and CDR2 (germline): SGHRS, YFSETQ. For the CDR3, the DNA is TGCGCCAGCAGCTTGGGCGGGCCGAACACTGAAGCTTTCTTT. Protein sequence: CASSLGGPNTEAFF.

V and J are TRBV11-2 and TRBJ2-7, with 7 bases fitting TRBD1. The V segment lost 4 bases and the J segment 0 bases; nucleotides outside the gene matches: 12. The CDR3 sequence is 17 residues long. Germline V gene sequence: CDR1 SGHAT, CDR2 FQNNGV. CDR3 coding DNA: TGTGCCAGCAGCTCGACCCTCGGGACAGATAGCTCCTACGAGCAGTACTTC. Encoded protein: CASSSTLGTDSSYEQYF.

The rearrangement uses TRBV5-8 and TRBJ1-5; D possibly corresponds to TRBD1 (6 bases). V shed 0 bases and J shed 3 bases, with 7 bases lying between them. CDR1 is SGHTS and CDR2 is YDEGEE in the germline V gene. This CDR3 is 14 amino acids long. The CDR3 DNA follows: TGTGCCAGCAGCTTGGGGGACACCAATCAGCCCCAGCATTTT. Translation gives CASSLGDTNQPQHF.

This chain connects TRBV29-1 to TRBJ2-6; 9 bases line up with TRBD1. This CDR3 region has 15 residues. J was trimmed by 0 bases and V by 4 bases; bases with no gene match: 1. Looked up from germline, CDR1 is SQVTM and CDR2 is ANQGSEA. CDR3 DNA: TGCAGCGTTGGGACAGGGGACTCTGGGGCCAACGTCCTGACTTTC. Translating gives CSVGTGDSGANVLTF.

The rearrangement links TRBV4-1 to TRBJ2-7, with D possibly matching TRBD2 (6 bases). Germline CDR1 and CDR2: MGHRA and YSYEKL. CDR3 length equals 16 residues. V lost 1 base to trimming and J lost 2 bases, with 15 bases between them. The CDR3 spells CASSQGIGTPAYEQYF. DNA of the CDR3: TGCGCCAGCAGCCAAGGTATCGGGACTCCTGCCTACGAGCAGTACTTC.